Presented here are 20 T cell receptor beta chains from one specimen sequenced in a study of T cells in Graves' hyperthyroidism and ophthalmopathy. Amplification of TCR beta CDR3 regions was performed using RNA transcripts as template. TCR CDR3 regions were first amplified by RT-PCR with HTBI primers. TCRdb fed the multiplex PCR reads into MiXCR, producing one record per CDR3 protein. Among fewer than 800,000 distinct CDR3 sequences listed, less than 20% were seen once. The specimen was blood. The receptors originated from a man aged 18 to 29 with Graves' hyperthyroidism.

This clonotype was counted only a few times. This chain joins TRBV3-1 and TRBJ2-1; the match to TRBD2 covers 10 bases. In germline, CDR1 is LGHDT, CDR2 YNNKEL (reference sequence). This CDR3 spans 14 amino acids. The junction had 8 bases not matched to a gene; V was cut back by 7 bases and J by 8 bases. The CDR3 region has the DNA TGTGCCAGCACCCCGAGCGGGAGGGCCTATGAGCAGTTCTTC. Protein: CASTPSGRAYEQFF.

This clonotype was counted a few times. The gene calls are TRBV4-1 and TRBJ1-2, with TRBD1 matching over 8 bases. The germline CDR1 and CDR2 sequences are MGHRA and YSYEKL. This CDR3 has 16 amino acids. V was clipped by 4 bases and J by 5 bases; unmatched bases: 12. For the CDR3, the DNA is TGCGCCAGCAGCCCAGGTCCAGGACAGGGTACTTATGGCTACACCTTC. Amino acids: CASSPGPGQGTYGYTF.

Ten or more counts support this clonotype. This chain links TRBV12-3 or TRBV12-4 with TRBJ1-4; 9 nucleotides line up with TRBD1. The CDR3 totals 15 residues. V was clipped by 5 bases and J by 10 bases; unmatched bases: 11. The chain's CDR3 is CASSRTGGASGKLFF. The CDR3 DNA follows: TGTGCCAGCAGTCGCACAGGGGGCGCGAGTGGAAAACTGTTTTTT.

The V call is TRBV29-1, the J call TRBJ2-3; D ambiguous. Germline values: CDR1 SQVTM, CDR2 ANQGSEA. V was cut by 4 bases and J by 0 bases, with 8 bases left in between. This CDR3 is built from 13 residues. CDR3 protein: CSVGYRSTDTQYF. In DNA, the CDR3 is TGCAGCGTTGGGTACCGAAGCACAGATACGCAGTATTTT.

This clonotype came up many times. V gene TRBV29-1 combines with J gene TRBJ2-1; D is possibly TRBD2 (6 bases). The CDR3 consists of 13 residues. V gave up 7 bases and J gave up 2 bases, with 12 bases separating them. Per germline, CDR1 SQVTM and CDR2 ANQGSEA. In nucleotides, the CDR3 is TGCAGCGCGGGAGAATCGGCCTACAATGAGCAGTTCTTC. Its protein product is CSAGESAYNEQFF.

V is TRBV20-1 and J is TRBJ2-3; the D gene is possibly TRBD2 (5 bases). From germline, CDR1 is DFQATT and CDR2 SNEGSKA (reference sequence). Trimming took 4 bases from V and 4 from J, leaving 15 bases between them. The CDR3 spans 14 residues. The CDR3 sequence: CSAKAAVSADTQYF. CDR3 nucleotides: TGCAGTGCTAAGGCGGCGGTTAGCGCAGATACGCAGTATTTT.

The sample holds a few counts of this clonotype. The rearrangement uses TRBV30 and TRBJ2-7, with D perhaps assigned TRBD1 or TRBD2 (5 bases each). The germline CDR1 and CDR2 sequences are GTSNPN and SVGIG (reference sequence). The CDR3 runs to 13 residues. V lost 4 bases and J lost 7, with 17 bases in between. The CDR3 DNA follows: TGTGCCTGGACGGGACGTTGGGATCGGGAGCAGTACTTC. This codes for CAWTGRWDREQYF.

The chain recombines TRBV15 with TRBJ2-3, with D maybe TRBD2 (6 bases). CDR1 is LNHNV and CDR2 is YYDKDF in the germline V gene (reference sequence). Trimming pared 1 base from V and 4 bases from J, leaving 18 bases between. The CDR3 length is 17 residues. The CDR3 DNA sequence: TGTGCCACCAGCAGAGCGGCTAGCGTCACCGGGCCAGATACGCAGTATTTT. Translating gives CATSRAASVTGPDTQYF. Combining the CDR3 with reference TRBV15 and TRBJ2-3 gives the whole variable domain DAMVIQNPRYQVTQFGKPVTLSCSQTLNHNVMYWYQQKSSQAPKLLFHYYDKDFNNEADTPDNFQSRRPNTSFCFLDIRSPGLGDTAMYLCATSRAASVTGPDTQYFGPGTRLTVL.

About this clonotype itself: Just one base apart from a much larger clone, this may be a read error. The chain is built from TRBV11-2 and TRBJ2-3, with D possibly matching TRBD2 (6 bases). The CDR3 has 15 amino acids. V was clipped by 0 bases and J by 5 bases, with 12 bases between them. CDR1 is SGHAT, CDR2 FQNNGV, per germline. CDR3 sequence (DNA): TGTGCCAGCAGCTTAGATCGGGCTAGCGAAGATACGCAGTATTTT. As protein: CASSLDRASEDTQYF.

This clonotype was picked up a small number of times. The V and J genes are TRBV7-9 and TRBJ1-5; 10 bases are shared with TRBD1. V was clipped by 4 bases and J by 5 bases; unmatched bases: 17. The CDR3 sequence is 19 residues long. Germline lookup yields CDR1 SEHNR and CDR2 FQNEAQ (reference sequence). The CDR3 DNA reads as TGTGCCAGCAGCTCCAGCCGGGACAGGGGACCGAACCTACATCAGCCCCAGCATTTT. Translated, it gives CASSSSRDRGPNLHQPQHF.

The genes are TRBV13 and TRBJ1-3, with D tentatively TRBD1 (5 bases). Germline V gene lookup returns CDR1 PRHDT and CDR2 FYEKMQ (reference sequence). The CDR3 is 17 amino acids. Trimming took 1 base from V and 0 from J, leaving 13 bases between them. The CDR3 DNA reads as TGTGCCAGCAGCTTAGCTGACAGCGTCAACTCTGGAAACACCATATATTTT. Its protein is CASSLADSVNSGNTIYF.

This clonotype was counted at least ten times. The rearrangement joins TRBV12-3 or TRBV12-4 to TRBJ2-3; D uncertain. Trimming pared 4 bases from V and 8 bases from J, leaving 19 bases between. This CDR3 contains 15 residues. The CDR3 sequence: CASSSSGPWELTQYF. As DNA, the CDR3 is TGTGCCAGCAGTTCCTCCGGGCCCTGGGAACTTACGCAGTATTTT.

This clonotype was seen many times. CDR3 sequence: CATSYTDQPQHF. The CDR3 region has the DNA TGTGCCACCTCGTACACAGATCAGCCCCAGCATTTT. The rearrangement joins TRBV15 to TRBJ1-5, with D unclear. CDR3 size: 12 residues. Germline CDR1 and CDR2: LNHNV and YYDKDF (reference sequence). V was shortened by 8 bases and J by 5 bases, with 10 bases between the two germline ends.

This clonotype was counted many times. This rearrangement joins TRBV6-1 to TRBJ2-7; TRBD2 is a possible D gene (5 bases). Trimming stripped 8 bases from V and 5 bases from J, with 16 bases between. Germline CDR1 MNHNS, CDR2 SASEGT. The length of the CDR3 is 13 residues. The CDR3 reads CASLRTVGNEQYF. The CDR3 DNA reads TGTGCCAGCCTTCGGACGGTCGGGAACGAGCAGTACTTC.

This clonotype was found many times. This chain uses TRBV7-2 with TRBJ2-3; the D is unclear. There are 15 residues in the CDR3. Germline CDR1 SGHTA, CDR2 FQGNSA. The V end was cut by 4 bases, the J end by 6 bases, with 17 bases between. The CDR3 loop reads CASSYTDSLRDTQYF. DNA of the CDR3: TGTGCCAGCAGCTATACTGATAGCCTTAGGGATACGCAGTATTTT. The whole variable domain, filled in from reference TRBV7-2 and TRBJ2-3, reads GAGVSQSPSNKVTEKGKDVELRCDPISGHTALYWYRQSLGQGLEFLIYFQGNSAPDKSGLPSDRFSAERTGGSVSTLTIQRTQQEDSAVYLCASSYTDSLRDTQYFGPGTRLTVL.

CDR3 amino acids: CASSSTSGIQLNQPQHF. In DNA, the CDR3 is TGTGCCAGCTCATCAACCTCAGGGATACAACTCAATCAGCCCCAGCATTTT. The genes are TRBV18 and TRBJ1-5; D may be TRBD1 (5 bases). The CDR3 runs 17 residues. CDR1 and CDR2 from the germline V gene are KGHSH and LQKENI. V was shortened by 5 bases and J by 3 bases, with 20 bases between the two germline ends.

CDR3 protein: CSVVGQGRSTDTQYF. In DNA form, the CDR3 reads TGCAGCGTTGTAGGGCAGGGACGGAGCACAGATACGCAGTATTTT. This chain links TRBV29-1 with TRBJ2-3; D is tentatively TRBD1 or TRBD2 (5 bases each). There are 15 residues in the CDR3. Germline V CDR1 and CDR2: SQVTM, ANQGSEA. V lost 4 bases and J 0 bases, leaving 14 bases between the germline ends.

V and J are TRBV9 and TRBJ1-5, with D unresolved. The length of the CDR3 is 13 residues. Trimming cost V 3 bases and J 7 bases, with 11 bases left between them. Looked up from germline, CDR1 is SGDLS and CDR2 is YYNGEE. The CDR3 loop is CASSEDLSQPQHF. Here the CDR3 DNA reads TGTGCCAGCAGCGAGGACCTTTCCCAGCCCCAGCATTTT.

The sample holds many counts of this clonotype. The chain carries TRBV7-3 and TRBJ1-2; D remains unclear. V lost 2 bases, J lost 7 bases, and 11 bases lay in between. Germline CDR1 SGHTA, CDR2 FQGTGA. The CDR3 covers 13 residues. For the CDR3, the DNA is TGTGCCAGCAGCTTAGGGAGGGATAGTGGCTACACCTTC. It encodes CASSLGRDSGYTF.

The chain is built from TRBV6-1 and TRBJ2-3; D may be TRBD1 or TRBD2 (6 bases each). V lost 5 bases and J lost 5, with 20 bases in between. Germline CDR1 and CDR2: MNHNS and SASEGT. This CDR3 has 16 residues. In DNA, the CDR3 is TGTGCCAGCAGTAAGAGAAGGGCGGGGACAAGAGATACGCAGTATTTT. Protein product: CASSKRRAGTRDTQYF.